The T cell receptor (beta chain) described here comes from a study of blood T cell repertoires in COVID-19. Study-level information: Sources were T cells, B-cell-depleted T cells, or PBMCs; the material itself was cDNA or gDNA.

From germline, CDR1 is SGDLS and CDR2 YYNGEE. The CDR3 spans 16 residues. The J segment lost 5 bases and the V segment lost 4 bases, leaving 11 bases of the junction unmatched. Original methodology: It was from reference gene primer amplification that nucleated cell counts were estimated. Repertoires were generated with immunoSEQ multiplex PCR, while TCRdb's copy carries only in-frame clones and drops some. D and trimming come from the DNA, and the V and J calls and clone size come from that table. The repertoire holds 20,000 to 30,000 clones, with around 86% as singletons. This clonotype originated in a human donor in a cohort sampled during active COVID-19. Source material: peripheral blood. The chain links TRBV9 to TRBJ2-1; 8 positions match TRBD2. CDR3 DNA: TGTGCCAGCAGCCCATCCAGCGGGGGTTTGAACAATGAGCAGTTCTTC. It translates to CASSPSSGGLNNEQFF.